This is a list of T cell receptor beta chains from one sample in a study of T cells after somatic rescue of genetic block. Produced via immunoSEQ multiplex PCR; TCRdb's table is partial and in-frame only. The sample gives 110,000 or so clones, 80% to 95% of which show up once; roughly 1.5% is in the top ten. The sequenced material came from peripheral blood mononuclear cells (PBMCs). The receptor source for this set is a woman aged 18-29 years. Both conserved end residues are part of each CDR3. A D gene is named only where the DNA matches it firmly. Only part of the rows carry a size: once, few, many, or a class if the clone is expanded.

abundance	v_gene	j_gene	d_gene	CDR3aa	CDR3nt
once	TRBV4-2	TRBJ2-1	NA	CASSQDGQAWYNEQFF	TGTGCCAGCAGCCAAGATGGGCAGGCTTGGTACAATGAGCAGTTCTTC
NA	TRBV5-5	TRBJ1-6	NA	CALDSPPRGIRDSPLHF	TGTGCGCTTGACTCCCCGCCCCGGGGAATTAGGGATTCACCCCTCCACTTT
NA	TRBV6-5	TRBJ2-3	TRBD1	CASSIAGGRSDTQYF	TGTGCCAGCAGCATAGCAGGGGGCCGGAGTGATACGCAGTATTTT
NA	TRBV9	TRBJ2-3	TRBD2	CASSVGGGRGDTQYF	TGTGCCAGCAGCGTAGGCGGGGGTCGGGGAGATACGCAGTATTTT
NA	TRBV19	TRBJ1-5	NA	CASSDSSYSNQPQHF	TGTGCCAGTAGTGACAGCTCTTATAGCAATCAGCCCCAGCATTTT
NA	TRBV28	TRBJ1-4	NA	CATNGATNEKLFF	TGTGCCACCAACGGCGCAACTAATGAAAAACTGTTTTTT
NA	TRBV5-1	TRBJ2-7	TRBD1	CASSLDWDRGYEQYF	TGCGCCAGCAGCTTGGACTGGGACAGGGGTTACGAGCAGTACTTC
NA	TRBV6-5	TRBJ2-1	TRBD1	CASSRTGTNEQFF	TGTGCCAGCAGCCGGACAGGGACCAATGAGCAGTTCTTC
NA	TRBV5-1	TRBJ2-7	NA	CASSLGQSTYEQYF	TGCGCCAGCAGCTTGGGGCAGTCGACCTACGAGCAGTACTTC
NA	TRBV6-4	TRBJ2-3	NA	CASSDSTGGGADTQYF	TGTGCCAGCAGTGACTCGACGGGCGGGGGCGCCGATACGCAGTATTTT
NA	TRBV4-2	TRBJ1-4	NA	CASSPGTPISPNEKLFF	TGTGCCAGCAGCCCTGGGACACCCATATCTCCCAATGAAAAACTGTTTTTT
NA	TRBV7-8	TRBJ1-3	NA	CASSRVSSGNTIYF	TGTGCCAGCAGTAGGGTTAGCTCTGGAAACACCATATATTTT
NA	TRBV4-2	TRBJ1-5	TRBD1	CASSQTGQGTAQPQHF	TGTGCCAGCAGCCAAACGGGACAGGGGACAGCTCAGCCCCAGCATTTT
NA	TRBV6-1	TRBJ2-1	TRBD2	CASSGIRRTGTSGVDEQFF	TGTGCCAGCAGTGGAATCCGAAGAACCGGGACTAGCGGGGTCGATGAGCAGTTCTTC
NA	TRBV9	TRBJ2-3	TRBD1	CASSPWTGGNTQYF	TGTGCCAGCAGCCCGTGGACAGGGGGGAATACGCAGTATTTT
NA	TRBV30	TRBJ1-5	NA	CAWRQGIQPQHF	TGTGCCTGGAGACAGGGAATTCAGCCCCAGCATTTT
once	TRBV5-1	TRBJ2-1	TRBD2	CASSRGGAAYNEQFF	TGCGCCAGCAGCCGCGGGGGGGCCGCCTACAATGAGCAGTTCTTC
NA	TRBV19	TRBJ1-1	NA	CASSERASRPNTEAFF	TGTGCCAGTAGTGAAAGGGCTTCCCGACCGAACACTGAAGCTTTCTTT
NA	TRBV7-2	TRBJ2-7	NA	CASSSGLPRGQYF	TGTGCCAGCAGCTCGGGACTTCCCCGGGGGCAGTACTTC
NA	TRBV6-4	TRBJ1-5	NA	CASSKGPGSNQPQHF	TGTGCCAGCAGTAAGGGTCCCGGAAGCAATCAGCCCCAGCATTTT
NA	TRBV18	TRBJ2-4	NA	CASSLPDGYIQYF	TGTGCCAGCTCACTCCCGGACGGTTATATTCAGTACTTC
NA	TRBV28	TRBJ2-1	NA	CASSFLNEQFF	TGTGCCAGCAGTTTTTTGAATGAGCAGTTCTTC
NA	TRBV5-1	TRBJ2-5	TRBD1	CASSLLTGSNEETQYF	TGCGCCAGCAGCTTGTTGACAGGGTCTAACGAAGAGACCCAGTACTTC
NA	TRBV7-2	TRBJ1-2	NA	CASSLVRANYGYTF	TGTGCCAGCAGCTTAGTCAGAGCTAACTATGGCTACACCTTC
NA	TRBV7-9	TRBJ1-5	NA	CASSFSLQGEQPQHF	TGTGCCAGCAGCTTTAGTCTACAGGGAGAACAGCCCCAGCATTTT
NA	TRBV4-3	TRBJ2-7	TRBD1	CASSQAGQGFNEQYF	TGCGCCAGCAGCCAAGCGGGACAGGGATTCAACGAGCAGTACTTC
NA	TRBV6-6	TRBJ1-2	NA	CASSDHQEGGGYTF	TGTGCCAGCAGTGACCACCAGGAGGGAGGTGGCTACACCTTC
NA	TRBV5-1	TRBJ1-2	TRBD1	CASSSDRDYGYTF	TGCGCCAGCAGCTCAGACAGGGACTATGGCTACACCTTC
once	TRBV7-6	TRBJ2-3	TRBD2	CASSLGLAGIADTQYF	TGTGCCAGCAGCTTAGGACTAGCGGGGATAGCGGATACGCAGTATTTT
NA	TRBV5-1	TRBJ1-6	TRBD1	CASSLIFGQDNSPLHF	TGCGCCAGCAGCCTAATCTTCGGACAGGATAATTCACCCCTCCACTTT
once	TRBV7-2	TRBJ2-7	NA	CASSYEQVTYEQYF	TGTGCCAGCAGCTACGAACAGGTAACCTACGAGCAGTACTTC
NA	TRBV7-8	TRBJ2-7	TRBD2	CASSSGTSGVNEQYF	TGTGCCAGCAGCTCCGGGACTAGCGGGGTGAACGAGCAGTACTTC
NA	TRBV28	TRBJ2-2	NA	CASSLYPRGLPNTGELFF	TGTGCCAGCAGTTTATATCCGCGGGGGCTCCCGAACACCGGGGAGCTGTTTTTT
NA	TRBV7-9	TRBJ1-1	TRBD1	CASSLVWDRGTNTEAFF	TGTGCCAGCAGCTTAGTATGGGACAGGGGAACGAACACTGAAGCTTTCTTT
NA	TRBV5-1	TRBJ2-5	TRBD2	CASSLRALAGGRETQYF	TGCGCCAGCAGCTTGAGGGCCCTAGCGGGGGGGCGTGAGACCCAGTACTTC
few	TRBV5-1	TRBJ2-3	NA	CASSHRTAGSTDTQYF	TGCGCCAGCAGCCACCGGACAGCGGGTAGCACAGATACGCAGTATTTT
NA	TRBV29-1	TRBJ2-1	TRBD1	CSVEGDRGTVNQQFF	TGCAGCGTTGAAGGAGACAGGGGGACGGTCAATCAGCAGTTCTTC
NA	TRBV7-7	TRBJ2-3	NA	CASSLGSGADTQYF	TGTGCCAGCAGCCTGGGATCTGGGGCAGATACGCAGTATTTT
NA	TRBV4-3	TRBJ2-7	NA	CASSQEIRTYEQYF	TGCGCCAGCAGCCAAGAAATCAGGACCTACGAGCAGTACTTC
NA	TRBV28	TRBJ1-2	NA	CASSLDGNYGYTF	TGTGCCAGCAGTTTAGACGGTAACTATGGCTACACCTTC
NA	TRBV4-1	TRBJ2-5	NA	CASSLGMKGVETQYF	TGCGCCAGCAGCCTTGGGATGAAAGGGGTAGAGACCCAGTACTTC
NA	TRBV4-1	TRBJ2-1	NA	CASSQDEGRLAYNEQFF	TGCGCCAGCAGCCAAGATGAGGGGCGGCTCGCCTACAATGAGCAGTTCTTC
NA	TRBV6-1	TRBJ1-2	NA	CASSEFGAEEGYGYTF	TGTGCCAGCAGTGAGTTCGGCGCGGAGGAGGGTTATGGCTACACCTTC
NA	TRBV28	TRBJ1-4	TRBD1	CASTFGDRGSEKLFF	TGTGCCAGCACCTTTGGGGACAGGGGGAGTGAAAAACTGTTTTTT
once	TRBV27	TRBJ1-5	TRBD1	CASSSYRGSSNQPQHF	TGTGCCAGCAGTTCATACAGGGGGTCTAGCAATCAGCCCCAGCATTTT
NA	TRBV11-2	TRBJ1-3	NA	CASSLDLLGDTIYF	TGTGCCAGCAGCTTAGACCTCCTCGGGGACACCATATATTTT
NA	TRBV4-1	TRBJ2-1	NA	CASSQPTESSYNEQFF	TGCGCCAGCAGCCAGCCAACAGAGAGCTCCTACAATGAGCAGTTCTTC
NA	TRBV30	TRBJ2-2	NA	CAWSTTVGTGELFF	TGTGCCTGGAGTACGACGGTTGGCACCGGGGAGCTGTTTTTT
NA	TRBV4-3	TRBJ2-2	NA	CASSPVTGELFF	TGCGCCAGCAGCCCTGTGACCGGGGAGCTGTTTTTT
once	TRBV27	TRBJ2-5	TRBD2	CASSPGSGLALETQYF	TGTGCCAGCTCACCAGGTTCGGGACTAGCGTTGGAGACCCAGTACTTC
NA	TRBV5-1	TRBJ1-1	TRBD1	CASRYGQGRPEAFF	TGCGCCAGCAGATACGGACAGGGAAGACCTGAAGCTTTCTTT
NA	TRBV12-5	TRBJ1-1	NA	CASGLVVNPGGVEAFF	TGTGCTAGTGGTTTGGTAGTCAATCCGGGGGGGGTTGAAGCTTTCTTT
NA	TRBV28	TRBJ2-1	NA	CASSSLPGTPNLSNNEQFF	TGTGCCAGCAGTTCTTTACCCGGGACCCCCAACCTCTCCAACAATGAGCAGTTCTTC